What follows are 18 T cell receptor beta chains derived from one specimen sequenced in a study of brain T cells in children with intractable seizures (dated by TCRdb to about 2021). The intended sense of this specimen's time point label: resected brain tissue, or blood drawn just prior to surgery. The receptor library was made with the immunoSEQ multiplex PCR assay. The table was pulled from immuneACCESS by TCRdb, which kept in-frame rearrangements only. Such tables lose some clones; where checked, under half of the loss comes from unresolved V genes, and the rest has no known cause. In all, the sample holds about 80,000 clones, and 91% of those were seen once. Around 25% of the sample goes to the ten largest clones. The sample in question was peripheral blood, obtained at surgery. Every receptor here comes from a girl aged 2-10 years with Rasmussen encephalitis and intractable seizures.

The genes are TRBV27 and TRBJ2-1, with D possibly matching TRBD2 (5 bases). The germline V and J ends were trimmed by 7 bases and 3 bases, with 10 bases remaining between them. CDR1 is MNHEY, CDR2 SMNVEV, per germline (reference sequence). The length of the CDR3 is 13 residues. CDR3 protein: CASTTGDYNEQFF. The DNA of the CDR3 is TGTGCCAGCACCACCGGGGACTACAATGAGCAGTTCTTC.

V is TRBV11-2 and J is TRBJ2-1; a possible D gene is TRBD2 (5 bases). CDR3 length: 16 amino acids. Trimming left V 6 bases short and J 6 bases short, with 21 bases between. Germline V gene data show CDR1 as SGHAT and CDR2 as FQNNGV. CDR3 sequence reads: CASRANRGPVVNEQFF. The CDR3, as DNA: TGTGCCAGCAGAGCAAACCGAGGGCCGGTTGTCAATGAGCAGTTCTTC.

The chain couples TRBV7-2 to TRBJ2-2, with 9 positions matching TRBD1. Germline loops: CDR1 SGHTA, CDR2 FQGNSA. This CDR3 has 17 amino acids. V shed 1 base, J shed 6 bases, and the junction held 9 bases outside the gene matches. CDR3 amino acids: CASSLVATGTGSGELFF. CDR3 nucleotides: TGTGCCAGCAGCTTAGTAGCCACCGGGACAGGGTCCGGGGAGCTGTTTTTT.

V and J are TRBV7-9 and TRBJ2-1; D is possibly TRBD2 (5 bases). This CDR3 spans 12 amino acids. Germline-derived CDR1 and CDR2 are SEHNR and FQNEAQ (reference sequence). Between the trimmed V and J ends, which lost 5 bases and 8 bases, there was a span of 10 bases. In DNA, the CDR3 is TGTGCCAGCAGCCAAGGAGGCTATGAGCAGTTCTTC. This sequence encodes CASSQGGYEQFF.

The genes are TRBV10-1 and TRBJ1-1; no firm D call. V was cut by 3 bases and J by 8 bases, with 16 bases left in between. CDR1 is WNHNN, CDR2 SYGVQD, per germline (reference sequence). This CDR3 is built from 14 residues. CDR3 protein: CASSERNDMGEAFF. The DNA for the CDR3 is TGCGCCAGCAGTGAAAGGAACGACATGGGGGAAGCTTTCTTT.

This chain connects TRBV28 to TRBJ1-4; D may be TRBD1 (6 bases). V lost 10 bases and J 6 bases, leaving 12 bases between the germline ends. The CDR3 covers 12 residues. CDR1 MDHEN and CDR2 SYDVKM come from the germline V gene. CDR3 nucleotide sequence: TGTGCCATAGAGGACAGAGATGAAAAACTGTTTTTT. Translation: CAIEDRDEKLFF.

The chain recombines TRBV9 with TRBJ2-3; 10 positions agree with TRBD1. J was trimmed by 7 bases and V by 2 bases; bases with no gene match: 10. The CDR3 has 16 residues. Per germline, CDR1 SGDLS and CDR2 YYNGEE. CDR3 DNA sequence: TGTGCCAGCAGCGTTTCCGGGACAGGGGTTTTTTATACGCAGTATTTT. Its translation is CASSVSGTGVFYTQYF.

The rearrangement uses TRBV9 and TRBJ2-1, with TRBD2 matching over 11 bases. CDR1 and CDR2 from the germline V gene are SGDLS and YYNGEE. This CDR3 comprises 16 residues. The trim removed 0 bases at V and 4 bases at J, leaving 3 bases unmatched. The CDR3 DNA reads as TGTGCCAGCAGCGTAGTAGCGGGGGGGGCTTACAATGAGCAGTTCTTC. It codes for CASSVVAGGAYNEQFF.

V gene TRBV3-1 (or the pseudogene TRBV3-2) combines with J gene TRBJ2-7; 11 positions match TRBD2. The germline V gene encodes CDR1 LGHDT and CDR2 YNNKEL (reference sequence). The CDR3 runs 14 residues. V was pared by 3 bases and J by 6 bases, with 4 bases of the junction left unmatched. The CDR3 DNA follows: TGTGCCAGCAGCCAGGTGGGGACTAGCGGCGAGCAGTACTTC. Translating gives CASSQVGTSGEQYF.

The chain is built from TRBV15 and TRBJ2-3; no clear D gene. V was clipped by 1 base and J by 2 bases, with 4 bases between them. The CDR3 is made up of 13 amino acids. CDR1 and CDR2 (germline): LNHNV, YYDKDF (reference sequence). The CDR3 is CATSRATTDTQYF. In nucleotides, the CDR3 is TGTGCCACCAGCAGAGCCACCACAGATACGCAGTATTTT.

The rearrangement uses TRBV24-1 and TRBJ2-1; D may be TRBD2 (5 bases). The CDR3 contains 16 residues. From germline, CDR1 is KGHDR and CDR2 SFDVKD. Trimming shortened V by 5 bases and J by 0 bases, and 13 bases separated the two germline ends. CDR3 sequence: CATSGGRMSSYNEQFF. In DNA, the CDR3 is TGTGCCACCAGTGGCGGGCGTATGAGCTCCTACAATGAGCAGTTCTTC.

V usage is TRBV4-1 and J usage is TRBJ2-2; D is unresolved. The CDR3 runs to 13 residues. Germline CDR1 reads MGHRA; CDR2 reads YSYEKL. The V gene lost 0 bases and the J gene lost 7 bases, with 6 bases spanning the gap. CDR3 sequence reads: CASSQDPGGELFF. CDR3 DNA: TGCGCCAGCAGCCAAGATCCGGGCGGGGAGCTGTTTTTT.

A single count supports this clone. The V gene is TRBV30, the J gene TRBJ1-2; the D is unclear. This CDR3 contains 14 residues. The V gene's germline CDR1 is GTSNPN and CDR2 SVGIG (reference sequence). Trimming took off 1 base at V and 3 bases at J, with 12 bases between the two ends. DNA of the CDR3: TGTGCCTGGAGTGGAGACCCCCCGGACTATGGCTACACCTTC. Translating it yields CAWSGDPPDYGYTF.

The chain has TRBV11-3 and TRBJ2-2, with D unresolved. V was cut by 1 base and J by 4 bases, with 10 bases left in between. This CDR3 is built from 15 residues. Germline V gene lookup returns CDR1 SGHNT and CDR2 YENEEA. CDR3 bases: TGTGCCAGCAGCTTAGGAGATAGGACCACCGGGGAGCTGTTTTTT. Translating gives CASSLGDRTTGELFF.

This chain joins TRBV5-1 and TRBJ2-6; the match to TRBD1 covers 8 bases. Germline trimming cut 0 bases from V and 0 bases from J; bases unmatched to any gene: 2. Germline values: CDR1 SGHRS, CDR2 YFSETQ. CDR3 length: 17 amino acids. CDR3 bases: TGCGCCAGCAGCTTGGAACAGGGGGGCTCTGGGGCCAACGTCCTGACTTTC. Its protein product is CASSLEQGGSGANVLTF.

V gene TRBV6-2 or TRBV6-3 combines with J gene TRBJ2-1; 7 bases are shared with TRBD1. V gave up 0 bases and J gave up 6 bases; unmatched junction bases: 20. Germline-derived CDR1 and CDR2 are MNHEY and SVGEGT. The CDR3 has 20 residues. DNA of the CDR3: TGTGCCAGCAGTTACTCCACAGTGTCCCAGCACAGGGGCTCAGGCAATGAGCAGTTCTTC. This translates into CASSYSTVSQHRGSGNEQFF.

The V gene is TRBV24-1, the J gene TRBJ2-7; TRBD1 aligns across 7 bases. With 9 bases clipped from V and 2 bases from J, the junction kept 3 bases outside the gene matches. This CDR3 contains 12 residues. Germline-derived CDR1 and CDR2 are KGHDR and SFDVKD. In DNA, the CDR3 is TGTGCCACCGGGGACAGTACCTACGAGCAGTACTTC. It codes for CATGDSTYEQYF.

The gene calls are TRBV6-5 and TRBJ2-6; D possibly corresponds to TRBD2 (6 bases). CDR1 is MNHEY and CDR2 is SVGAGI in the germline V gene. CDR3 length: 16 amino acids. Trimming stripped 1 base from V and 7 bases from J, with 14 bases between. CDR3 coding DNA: TGTGCCAGCAGTTACTTTGCCCACGGGGGAGCCAACGTCCTGACTTTC. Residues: CASSYFAHGGANVLTF.